The 20 T cell receptor beta chains in this list originate from one sample, sequenced in a study of blood T cell repertoires in COVID-19. The repertoire was sequenced with immunoSEQ multiplex PCR; TCRdb's copy has only in-frame clones and lacks some. Of roughly 190,000 clones detected, around 90% appear once; the ten largest clones hold about a fifth. The sample comprised peripheral blood. The source of these receptors is a man in his sixties with active or convalescent COVID-19.

The CDR3 nucleotides read TGTGCCACCAGTGACAAGGGGACAGCCGTCTATGGCTACACCTTC. Translating it yields CATSDKGTAVYGYTF. The chain recombines TRBV24-1 with TRBJ1-2; 7 bases match TRBD1. The length of the CDR3 is 15 residues. Germline trimming cut 4 bases from V and 4 bases from J; bases unmatched to any gene: 8. Germline CDR1 is KGHDR and CDR2 is SFDVKD.

The rearrangement joins TRBV4-1 to TRBJ2-7, with 10 bases that match TRBD1. The CDR3 sequence is 15 residues long. The V gene's germline CDR1 is MGHRA and CDR2 YSYEKL. V lost 1 base and J lost 6; bases outside the gene matches: 6. CDR3 amino acids: CASSQGQGATSEQYF. The CDR3 nucleotides read TGCGCCAGCAGCCAAGGACAGGGGGCTACGTCCGAGCAGTACTTC.

V usage is TRBV3-1 (or the pseudogene TRBV3-2) and J usage is TRBJ2-2; TRBD2 matches 9 bases. This CDR3 has 14 amino acids. Germline CDR1 and CDR2: LGHDT and YNNKEL (reference sequence). V lost 6 bases to trimming and J lost 1 base; unmatched junction nucleotides: 0. The CDR3 loop is CASRTSGNTGELFF. The CDR3 DNA is TGTGCCAGCAGGACTAGCGGGAACACCGGGGAGCTGTTTTTT.

This chain uses TRBV4-1 with TRBJ2-7; TRBD1 agrees at 8 bases. J lost 2 bases, V lost 4 bases, and 10 bases had no gene match. The CDR3 has 16 amino acids. Germline assignment: CDR1 MGHRA and CDR2 YSYEKL. For the CDR3, the DNA is TGCGCCAGCAGCCGGACCGCGACAGGGGATACCTACGAGCAGTACTTC. This encodes CASSRTATGDTYEQYF.

This chain connects TRBV5-6 to TRBJ1-5, with 11 bases aligning to TRBD1. The junction had 10 bases not matched to a gene; V was cut back by 1 base and J by 7 bases. The CDR3 contains 17 residues. Germline CDR1 and CDR2: SGHDT and YYEEEE. The DNA of the CDR3 is TGTGCCAGCAGCTTGCGTCGGACAGGGGGCGAGGGGCAGCCCCAGCATTTT. The encoded protein is CASSLRRTGGEGQPQHF.

The chain uses TRBV5-1 and TRBJ1-2, with TRBD1 as a possible D gene (5 bases). The length of the CDR3 is 13 residues. Germline assignment: CDR1 SGHRS and CDR2 YFSETQ. Trimming removed 4 bases from V and 5 bases from J, with 12 bases in between. For the CDR3, the DNA is TGCGCCAGCAGCCTTTCCAGGGCGTATGGCTACACCTTC. This codes for CASSLSRAYGYTF.

This chain uses TRBV10-3 with TRBJ2-7, with D perhaps matching TRBD1 (6 bases). Germline CDR1 reads ENHRY; CDR2 reads SYGVKD. There are 12 residues in the CDR3. Trimming removed 6 bases from V and 5 bases from J, with 11 bases in between. The CDR3, as DNA: TGTGCCATCAGCACAGGGTCCGACGAGCAGTACTTC. It yields the protein CAISTGSDEQYF.

The CDR3 reads CASSATDRGRNQPQHF. In DNA form, the CDR3 reads TGTGCCAGCAGTGCAACCGACAGAGGAAGGAATCAGCCCCAGCATTTT. This chain joins TRBV6-1 and TRBJ1-5; maybe TRBD1 (5 bases). There are 16 residues in the CDR3. V shed 4 bases and J shed 4 bases, with 17 bases lying between them. Per the germline V gene, CDR1 is MNHNS and CDR2 is SASEGT.

This rearrangement joins TRBV11-3 to TRBJ2-1, with 10 bases identical to TRBD1. The V segment lost 2 bases and the J segment 4 bases; nucleotides outside the gene matches: 11. The CDR3 has 18 amino acids. CDR1 SGHNT and CDR2 YENEEA come from the germline V gene. CDR3 nucleotides: TGTGCCAGCAGCTTATTGCAGAAAGGGGGACAGGGGTACAATGAGCAGTTCTTC. Protein sequence: CASSLLQKGGQGYNEQFF.

In its sample, this clone was seen a few times. In DNA, the CDR3 is TGTGCCACCAGCCTAGGGGGCGCAGGGGATATCAGCTACACCTTC. This gives the protein CATSLGGAGDISYTF. The V call is TRBV15, the J call TRBJ1-2, with 7 bases matching TRBD1. Per the germline V gene, CDR1 is LNHNV and CDR2 is YYDKDF (reference sequence). After removal of 5 bases from V and 9 bases from J, the junction contained 15 bases not matched to a gene. The CDR3 is 15 residues long.

The V call is TRBV7-2, the J call TRBJ1-5, with TRBD1 as a possible D gene (5 bases). CDR1 is SGHTA and CDR2 is FQGNSA in the germline V gene. The V and J ends lost 5 bases and 0 bases respectively, with 11 bases between them. The CDR3 has 15 residues. The CDR3 nucleotides are TGTGCCAGCAGCCCCGACAGCGTTAGCAATCAGCCCCAGCATTTT. Its protein is CASSPDSVSNQPQHF.

This clone was seen a handful of times. The chain carries TRBV18 and TRBJ2-3; TRBD2 agrees at 9 bases. Looked up from germline, CDR1 is KGHSH and CDR2 is LQKENI. The ends lost 4 bases at V and 4 bases at J; junction bases unmatched: 3. This CDR3 region has 14 residues. This chain's CDR3 is CASSLSGGPDTQYF. DNA for the CDR3: TGTGCCAGCTCACTTAGCGGGGGACCAGATACGCAGTATTTT.

Concerning this clone itself: Other DNA sequences from this sample encode an identical CDR3 as well. The rearrangement uses TRBV19 and TRBJ1-3; D remains unclear. The V end was cut by 4 bases, the J end by 2 bases, with 6 bases between. Germline V gene data show CDR1 as LNHDA and CDR2 as SQIVND (reference sequence). This CDR3 has 13 amino acids. CDR3 sequence: CASSTVAGNTIYF. The CDR3 DNA follows: TGTGCCAGTAGTACAGTGGCTGGAAACACCATATATTTT.

This clone was detected a few times. The chain recombines TRBV25-1 with TRBJ1-6; the match to TRBD1 covers 8 bases. CDR1 is MGHDK, CDR2 SYGVNS, per germline. The CDR3 covers 15 residues. V was clipped by 6 bases and J by 10 bases; unmatched bases: 11. The CDR3 region has the DNA TGTGCCAGCAGCGAACCCCGGACAGGGTCATCACCCCTCCACTTT. This encodes CASSEPRTGSSPLHF.

The chain has TRBV5-1 and TRBJ1-4, with TRBD1 matching 10 bases. CDR1 SGHRS and CDR2 YFSETQ come from the germline V gene. The CDR3 spans 16 residues. The V gene end was trimmed by 4 bases and the J gene end by 3 bases; junction bases not matched to a gene: 6. The CDR3 is CASSPGQGGSNEKLFF. CDR3 coding DNA: TGCGCCAGCAGCCCCGGACAGGGGGGTTCTAATGAAAAACTGTTTTTT.

V is TRBV15 and J is TRBJ1-4; no reliable D call. V shed 1 base and J shed 7 bases, with 13 bases lying between them. CDR3 length: 15 residues. Per germline, CDR1 LNHNV and CDR2 YYDKDF (reference sequence). CDR3 residues: CATSRVQNVFEKLFF. CDR3 nucleotides: TGTGCCACCAGCAGAGTCCAGAATGTGTTTGAAAAACTGTTTTTT.

The chain carries TRBV6-5 and TRBJ1-6; no firm D call. CDR3 length: 14 amino acids. Germline V gene sequence: CDR1 MNHEY, CDR2 SVGAGI. The V and J ends lost 7 bases and 5 bases respectively, with 12 bases between them. The CDR3 loop reads CASKNGWNNSPLHF. CDR3 in DNA: TGTGCCAGCAAAAACGGGTGGAATAATTCACCCCTCCACTTT.

The chain carries TRBV3-1 (or the pseudogene TRBV3-2) and TRBJ2-5, with 12 nucleotides matching TRBD2. Germline CDR1 is LGHDT and CDR2 is YNNKEL (reference sequence). This CDR3 has 17 residues. Trimming at V came to 3 bases and at J to 1 base, leaving 6 bases not matched to a gene. Here the CDR3 reads CASSHTSGGTPQETQYF. CDR3 bases: TGTGCCAGCAGCCATACTAGCGGGGGGACCCCCCAAGAGACCCAGTACTTC.

V usage is TRBV6-5 and J usage is TRBJ2-7, with TRBD1 matching 8 bases. With V trimmed by 2 bases and J by 1 base, 4 bases remained unmatched. Looked up from germline, CDR1 is MNHEY and CDR2 is SVGAGI. The CDR3 sequence is 15 residues long. As DNA, the CDR3 is TGTGCCAGCAGTTACGCCGGGACAGGATCCTACGAGCAGTACTTC. It encodes CASSYAGTGSYEQYF.

The J gene is TRBJ1-3, the V gene TRBV7-3, with D tentatively TRBD1 (6 bases). CDR3 length equals 14 residues. V was pared by 5 bases and J by 0 bases, with 8 bases between. Per germline, CDR1 SGHTA and CDR2 FQGTGA. Written as DNA, the CDR3 is TGTGCCAGCAGCCCGGACAGCTCTGGAAACACCATATATTTT. It yields the protein CASSPDSSGNTIYF.